The clone carrying this TCR beta chain has more than one count but fewer than ten. What it binds is unknown. The V end was cut by 0 bases, the J end by 4 bases, with 16 bases between. Per the germline V gene, CDR1 is SGDLS and CDR2 is YYNGEE. The CDR3 contains 16 residues. The data derive from a study of T cells after yellow fever vaccination. Study in general: Fractions with few cells were prepared using SMART-Seq v4 Ultra Low Input.

Study findings and constraints: After the booster, about 95% of CD4 and 75% to 90% of CD8 primary-response clones were re-detected.

Template-switching 5'RACE yielded the TCR cDNA; a universal primer site and UMIs were added in the process. Via MiXCR, TCRdb re-called the 5' RACE reads, giving one row per CDR3 protein. This sample has around 100,000 distinct CDR3 sequences, with 5.8% found just once. The source material was CD8+ T cells sorted from PBMCs, sampled 10 days after the yellow fever booster vaccination. V gene TRBV9 combines with J gene TRBJ1-2; D is perhaps TRBD1 (5 bases). This receptor was obtained from a man aged 18 to 29 who received the YFV17D yellow fever vaccine. The CDR3 region has the DNA TGTGCCAGCAGCGTAGACGGGGGAAGTTTTAGCTATGGCTACACCTTC. This encodes CASSVDGGSFSYGYTF.